This TCR beta chain stems from a study of identical twins. TCRdb re-analysed the 5' RACE reads in MiXCR, keeping a single row per CDR3 protein. The repertoire holds approximately 260,000 distinct CDR3 sequences, about 9% seen once, with 2.5% to 3.5% in the top ten. Regarding the study as a whole: Compared with unrelated sharing, twin-shared out-of-frame alpha sequences had more low-probability sequences.

Germline CDR1 and CDR2: SEHNR and FQNEAQ (reference sequence). The V end lost 1 base, the J end lost 7 bases, and 8 bases lay between the germline ends. The CDR3 contains 12 residues. About this clonotype itself: Its antigen is as yet unknown.

The same data also contributed to another study, on yellow fever vaccine responses in identical twins.

The rearrangement uses TRBV7-9 and TRBJ2-7; D gene unclear. The sample comprised CD8+ T cells sorted from blood. The receptor was isolated from a woman between 18 and 29 years old in good health. CDR3 amino acids: CASSLVGWEQYF. The DNA of the CDR3 is TGTGCCAGCAGCTTAGTTGGGTGGGAGCAGTACTTC. The variable domain in full, with the rest retrieved from reference TRBV7-9 and TRBJ2-7, is DTGVSQNPRHKITKRGQNVTFRCDPISEHNRLYWYRQTLGQGPEFLTYFQNEAQLEKSRLLSDRFSAERPKGSFSTLEIQRTEQGDSAMYLCASSLVGWEQYFGPGTRLTVT.